The subject of this entry is one TCR beta chain. What it recognizes is unknown. These data come from a study of stem cell transplantation in POMP-related autoinflammatory disease. Study-level points and caveats: In patients with PRAID, every analyzed T-cell subset tended to show lower diversity and higher clonality.

Clones were read by immunoSEQ multiplex PCR, and TCRdb kept only the in-frame ones, dropping some. The sample includes 1,000 to 1,500 clones, about 83% of them seen just once. Germline CDR1 is MNHEY and CDR2 is SVGAGI. The CDR3 sequence is 14 residues long. Trimming removed 3 bases from V and 4 bases from J; junction bases left unmatched: 5. This chain connects TRBV6-5 to TRBJ2-7, with 8 bases that match TRBD2. This TCR came from a human donor with POMP-related autoinflammation and immune dysregulation (PRAID). The sequencing here drew on CD4+ follicular helper T cells (Tfh) from PBMCs, taken before stem cell transplantation. The CDR3 loop reads CASSYRTSRYEQYF. In DNA, the CDR3 is TGTGCCAGCAGTTATCGGACTAGCAGATACGAGCAGTACTTC.